Sequencing of this T cell receptor beta chain was carried out in a study of beta chain features in type 1 diabetes. In the study overall: Examined across all samples were about 99,000,000 sorted cells.

Germline CDR1 and CDR2: SGHRS and YFSETQ. The CDR3 length is 15 residues. With 0 bases clipped from V and 2 bases from J, the junction kept 2 bases outside the gene matches. Study observations and caveats: The naive, central memory and Treg TCRB repertoires showed an apparent similarity that was greater among patients than among healthy donors. Possible PCR preference for shorter templates applied equally to patients and controls.

On this clone: Its antigen is undetermined. The sample carries other DNA sequences with the same CDR3.

Researchers reported sorting CD4+ naive, central memory, regulatory and stem cell-like memory cells via CD45RO/CCR7/CD25/CD127/CD95/CD27. Expressed TCRB transcripts were sequenced, since all the RNA that had been isolated was reverse transcribed. The table came from immunoSEQ multiplex PCR; TCRdb's copy has only in-frame clones and leaves some out. The profile shows 120,000 to 150,000 clones, about a tenth of them singletons. Sequenced material: central memory CD4+ T cells from blood. This TCR derives from a woman aged 40 to 50 in good health. The V and J genes are TRBV5-1 and TRBJ2-5; TRBD2 aligns across 9 bases. The CDR3 nucleotides read TGCGCCAGCAGCTTGGTCGCGGGGGGGCAAGAGACCCAGTACTTC. Amino acid sequence: CASSLVAGGQETQYF.